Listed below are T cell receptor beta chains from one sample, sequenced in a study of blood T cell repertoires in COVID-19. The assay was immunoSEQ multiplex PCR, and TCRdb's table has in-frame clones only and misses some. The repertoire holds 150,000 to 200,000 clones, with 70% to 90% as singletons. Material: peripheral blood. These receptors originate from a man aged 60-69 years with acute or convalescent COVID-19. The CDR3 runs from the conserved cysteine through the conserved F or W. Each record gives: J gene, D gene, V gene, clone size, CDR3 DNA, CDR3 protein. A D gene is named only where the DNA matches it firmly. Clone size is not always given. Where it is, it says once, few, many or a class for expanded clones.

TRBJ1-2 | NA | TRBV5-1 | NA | TGCGCCAGCAGCTTAGGTACAGGGTCCCTCAACTATGGCTACACCTTC | CASSLGTGSLNYGYTF
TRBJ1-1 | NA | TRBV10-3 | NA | TGTGCCATCAGTACGGGTGTGATCGCTGAAGCTTTCTTT | CAISTGVIAEAFF
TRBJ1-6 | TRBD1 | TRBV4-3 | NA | TGCGCCAGCAGCCAACGGGACAGGGTGGACTCACCCCTCCACTTT | CASSQRDRVDSPLHF
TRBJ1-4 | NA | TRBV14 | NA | TGTGCCAGCAGCAAGGAGGGTAACGAAAAACTGTTTTTT | CASSKEGNEKLFF
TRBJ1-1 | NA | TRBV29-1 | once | TGCAGCGTTGAAAGTACAGTATCTGAAGCTTTCTTT | CSVESTVSEAFF
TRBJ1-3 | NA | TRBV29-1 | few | TGCAGCGTTCGACAGAAGAGCTCTGGAAACACCATATATTTT | CSVRQKSSGNTIYF
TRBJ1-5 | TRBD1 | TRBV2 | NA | TGTGCCAGCATGAAAACCGGGACAGAAAATCAGCCCCAGCATTTT | CASMKTGTENQPQHF
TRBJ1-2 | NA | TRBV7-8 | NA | TGTGCCAGCAGCTCTTTTAACTATGGCTACACCTTC | CASSSFNYGYTF
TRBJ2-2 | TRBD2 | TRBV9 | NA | TGTGCCAGCAGTCCGGGACTAGCGGGGAACACCGGGGAGCTGTTTTTT | CASSPGLAGNTGELFF
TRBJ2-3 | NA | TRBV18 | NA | TGTGCCAGCTCACCAGATACCCAGAGGGATACGCAGTATTTT | CASSPDTQRDTQYF
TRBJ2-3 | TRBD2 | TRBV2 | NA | TGTGCCAGCAGTGAGACTAGCGGGGGGACCAGCACAGATACGCAGTATTTT | CASSETSGGTSTDTQYF
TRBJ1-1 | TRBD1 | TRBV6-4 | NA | TGTGCCAGCAGGGCGGCCCAGGGGGTGGTGAACACTGAAGCTTTCTTT | CASRAAQGVVNTEAFF
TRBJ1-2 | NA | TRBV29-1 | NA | TGCAGCGTTGAGGCTCGACAGACTAACTATGGCTACACCTTC | CSVEARQTNYGYTF
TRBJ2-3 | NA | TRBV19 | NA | TGTGCCAGCAGGGGGACTAGCACAGATACGCAGTATTTT | CASRGTSTDTQYF
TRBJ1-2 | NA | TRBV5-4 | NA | TGTGCCAGCAGCTATGGGACATTAGTAAACTATGGCTACACCTTC | CASSYGTLVNYGYTF
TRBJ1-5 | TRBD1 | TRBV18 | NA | TGTGCCAGCTCCCGGGACAGGGCCAATCAGCCCCAGCATTTT | CASSRDRANQPQHF
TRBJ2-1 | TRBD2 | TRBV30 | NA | TGTGCCTGGGCGACGACTAGCGGGGGGCAGTTCTTC | CAWATTSGGQFF
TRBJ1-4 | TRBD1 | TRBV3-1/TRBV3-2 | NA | TGTGCCAGCAGCCAAGAGGGACAGAGTTATGAAAAACTGTTTTTT | CASSQEGQSYEKLFF
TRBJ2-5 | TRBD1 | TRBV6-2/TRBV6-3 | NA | TGTGCCAGCAGTTACCGGGACAGCGCAAAAGAGACCCAGTACTTC | CASSYRDSAKETQYF
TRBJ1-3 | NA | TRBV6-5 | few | TGTGCCAGCAGTTACATTGGGAGCTCTGGAAACACCATATATTTT | CASSYIGSSGNTIYF
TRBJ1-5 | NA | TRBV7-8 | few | TGTGCCAGCAGCTTATTTCGGGGGAGAGTTAGTCAGCCCCAGCATTTT | CASSLFRGRVSQPQHF
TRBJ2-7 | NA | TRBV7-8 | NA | TGTGCCAGCAGCTACGACTGGGGCCTTAGCTCGTACGAGCAGTACTTC | CASSYDWGLSSYEQYF
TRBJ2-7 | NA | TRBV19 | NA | TGTGCCAGTAGGATTCCAGGGGGAGGTGAGCAGTACTTC | CASRIPGGGEQYF
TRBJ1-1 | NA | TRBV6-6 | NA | TGTGCCAGCACCTTTTCAGGGGATACTTTCTTT | CASTFSGDTFF
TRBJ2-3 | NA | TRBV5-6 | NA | TGTGCCAGCAGCTTGGGAAGCCTCACAGATACGCAGTATTTT | CASSLGSLTDTQYF
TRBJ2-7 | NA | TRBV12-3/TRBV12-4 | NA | TGTGCCAGCAGTTTCGGCGGAAGGTACGAGCAGTACTTC | CASSFGGRYEQYF
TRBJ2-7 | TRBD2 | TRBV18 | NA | TGTGCCAGCTCACCGACGGGGGGGAAATCCTACGAGCAGTACTTC | CASSPTGGKSYEQYF
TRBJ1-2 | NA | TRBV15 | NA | TGTGCCACCAGCAGAGGCAGAGCTGGCAGGGAGGCTGATGGCTACACCTTC | CATSRGRAGREADGYTF
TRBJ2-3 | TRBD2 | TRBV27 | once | TGTGCCAGCAGTCCCTGGGAGGAGCGGGGGGGTCCCAGCACAGATACGCAGTATTTT | CASSPWEERGGPSTDTQYF
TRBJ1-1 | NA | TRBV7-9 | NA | TGTGCCAGCAGCTCGCCCCAGGCCAACACTGAAGCTTTCTTT | CASSSPQANTEAFF
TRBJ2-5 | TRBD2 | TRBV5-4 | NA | TGTGCCAGCAGCTTTGGGACTAGCGGGTCTGAAGAGACCCAGTACTTC | CASSFGTSGSEETQYF
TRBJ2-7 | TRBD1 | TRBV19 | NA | TGTGCCAGTAGACGAGCCGGGACAGGCGGAACCTACGAGCAGTACTTC | CASRRAGTGGTYEQYF
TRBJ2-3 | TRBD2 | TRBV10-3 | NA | TGTGCCATCCAGCGGGATTTAAGCACAGATACGCAGTATTTT | CAIQRDLSTDTQYF